This TCR beta chain comes out of a study of blood T cell repertoires in COVID-19. Looking at the study overall: From T cells, B-cell-depleted T cells, or PBMCs came the material, which was cDNA or gDNA.

This clone was recorded only once. CDR3 length: 14 amino acids. The V gene lost 8 bases and the J gene lost 0 bases, with 11 bases spanning the gap. CDR1 is SQVTM and CDR2 is ANQGSEA in the germline V gene. The method was immunoSEQ multiplex PCR; TCRdb's version includes in-frame clones alone and lacks a portion of them. Seen here are some 260,000 clones, around 82% observed once, and the top ten hold roughly 3%. V usage is TRBV29-1 and J usage is TRBJ2-6; D gene uncertain. Sequencing was carried out using peripheral blood. This sequence was found in a woman aged 18 to 35 with acute or convalescent COVID-19. DNA of the CDR3: TGCAGCATTACCTCAGACTCTGGGGCCAACGTCCTGACTTTC. Protein: CSITSDSGANVLTF.